This is a list of T cell receptor beta chains from one sample in a study of cytomegalovirus exposure and HLA in healthy donors. Using immunoSEQ multiplex PCR, the repertoire was profiled, and TCRdb retains in-frame clones only, with some absent. The sample lists roughly 110,000 clones, around three quarters occurring once. Sample: PBMCs. The receptors were sampled from a woman under 30 in good health and CMV-seropositive. Each CDR3 is given with its conserved first and last residue. Fields, in order: D gene, V gene, clone size, J gene, CDR3 protein, CDR3 DNA. D genes are given only for firm matches. The size field is filled for only some rows; it gives once, few, many or a size class.

TRBD1	TRBV27	.	TRBJ1-5	CASSTGAHYNQPQHF	TGTGCCAGCAGCACAGGGGCGCACTACAATCAGCCCCAGCATTTT
.	TRBV6-5	.	TRBJ1-2	CASSRGRGDYGYTF	TGTGCCAGCAGTCGCGGACGGGGTGACTATGGCTACACCTTC
TRBD2	TRBV18	.	TRBJ2-1	CASSPRQRGEQFF	TGTGCCAGCTCACCACGACAGCGGGGTGAGCAGTTCTTC
.	TRBV7-8	.	TRBJ2-1	CASSLAWIAVSEQFF	TGTGCCAGCAGCTTAGCATGGATAGCCGTGAGTGAGCAGTTCTTC
TRBD1	TRBV2	.	TRBJ2-7	CASSARTGGGYEQYF	TGTGCCAGCAGTGCACGGACAGGGGGTGGATACGAGCAGTACTTC
TRBD2	TRBV2	few	TRBJ2-3	CASNAGGGHTDTQYF	TGTGCCAGCAACGCGGGAGGGGGGCACACAGATACGCAGTATTTT
TRBD1	TRBV19	.	TRBJ2-7	CASSAYRGSYEQYF	TGTGCCAGTAGTGCGTACAGGGGGTCCTACGAGCAGTACTTC
TRBD1	TRBV2	.	TRBJ1-5	CASRQGANQPQHF	TGTGCCAGCAGACAGGGGGCCAATCAGCCCCAGCATTTT
TRBD2	TRBV13	.	TRBJ2-2	CASSPGLASTGELFF	TGTGCCAGCAGCCCGGGACTAGCGAGCACCGGGGAGCTGTTTTTT
TRBD2	TRBV4-1	.	TRBJ2-7	CASSGPGTSGKILTYEQYF	TGCGCCAGCAGCGGGCCCGGGACTAGCGGTAAGATACTCACCTACGAGCAGTACTTC
TRBD2	TRBV6-4	.	TRBJ2-7	CAGHWSGNYEQYF	TGTGCCGGTCACTGGAGCGGGAACTACGAGCAGTACTTC
.	TRBV6-6	few	TRBJ2-7	CASSYGGFSYEQYF	TGTGCCAGCAGTTATGGAGGGTTCTCCTACGAGCAGTACTTC
TRBD2	TRBV5-6	once	TRBJ2-1	CASTPGTSHNEQFF	TGTGCCAGCACCCCCGGGACTAGTCACAATGAGCAGTTCTTC
.	TRBV9	.	TRBJ2-3	CASSRVSVTDTQYF	TGTGCCAGCAGTCGCGTTAGCGTCACAGATACGCAGTATTTT
TRBD2	TRBV4-2	.	TRBJ2-7	CASSQERREVYEQYF	TGTGCCAGCAGCCAAGAGCGGCGGGAGGTCTACGAGCAGTACTTC
.	TRBV21-1	.	TRBJ2-6	CASSKDRRQGSSGANVLTF	TGTGCCAGCAGCAAAGATAGGAGACAGGGGTCCTCTGGGGCCAACGTCCTGACTTTC
TRBD2	TRBV4-2	.	TRBJ2-1	CASSQLEPSGGSDEQFF	TGTGCCAGCAGCCAATTGGAGCCCTCGGGAGGGTCAGATGAGCAGTTCTTC
TRBD2	TRBV7-2	.	TRBJ2-7	CASSRRLAGGSLPYEQYF	TGTGCCAGCAGCCGCCGACTAGCGGGAGGGTCACTACCCTACGAGCAGTACTTC
.	TRBV1	.	TRBJ2-6	CTSPARRDEANVLTF	TGCACCAGCCCGGCTCGGCGGGATGAGGCCAACGTCCTGACTTTC
.	TRBV6-5	once	TRBJ1-2	CASSYGQPRYYGYTF	TGTGCCAGCAGTTACGGACAGCCGAGGTACTATGGCTACACCTTC
TRBD1	TRBV6-4	.	TRBJ1-1	CASSRGPLQRNTEAFF	TGTGCCAGCAGCAGGGGGCCCCTTCAGAGGAACACTGAAGCTTTCTTT
TRBD2	TRBV30	.	TRBJ2-7	CAWSPGTSVHEQYF	TGTGCCTGGAGCCCCGGGACTAGCGTCCACGAGCAGTACTTC
TRBD1	TRBV7-9	once	TRBJ1-5	CASSPRTGDQPQHF	TGTGCCAGCAGCCCGAGGACAGGGGATCAGCCCCAGCATTTT
.	TRBV9	.	TRBJ1-5	CASSLSGVPDQPQHF	TGTGCCAGCAGTTTATCAGGGGTCCCTGATCAGCCCCAGCATTTT
.	TRBV5-1	.	TRBJ1-4	CASSTGGAGEKLFF	TGCGCCAGCAGCACGGGGGGCGCCGGGGAAAAACTGTTTTTT
TRBD2	TRBV6-4	.	TRBJ2-1	CASSDSIAGGSDEQFF	TGTGCCAGCAGTGACTCTATAGCGGGAGGGTCAGATGAGCAGTTCTTC
TRBD2	TRBV5-1	once	TRBJ2-1	CASSTGLAWGNEQFF	TGCGCCAGCAGCACCGGACTAGCCTGGGGGAATGAGCAGTTCTTC
.	TRBV5-1	.	TRBJ2-6	CASSAQGGSGANVLTF	TGCGCCAGCAGCGCACAGGGTGGTTCTGGGGCCAACGTCCTGACTTTC